Listed below are T cell receptor beta chains from one sample, sequenced in a study of blood T cells in healthy people across ages. Each CDR3 protein gets one entry after TCRdb re-called the 5' RACE reads with MiXCR. The table records some 1 million distinct CDR3 sequences, more than 40% of them present only once. The specimen sequenced was blood. These TCRs come from a woman aged 60-75 years in good health. CDR3s include the opening cysteine and the closing phenylalanine or tryptophan. Fields, in order: CDR3 DNA, CDR3 protein, D gene, J gene, clone size, V gene. The D gene is left open where the match is weak. The size field is filled for only some rows; it gives once, few, many or a size class.

CDR3nt: TGTGCCAGCAGCCGAGCATCGACAGGGTTGACGGCCGGGGAGCTGTTTTTT; CDR3aa: CASSRASTGLTAGELFF; d_gene: .; j_gene: TRBJ2-2; abundance: .; v_gene: TRBV21-1
CDR3nt: TGTGCCAGCCACCAGTTGCGGATGAACACTGAAGCTTTCTTT; CDR3aa: CASHQLRMNTEAFF; d_gene: .; j_gene: TRBJ1-1; abundance: once; v_gene: TRBV6-5
CDR3nt: TGTGCCAGCAGTGAAAGGCAGGGTTGGGCTGAAGCTTTCTTT; CDR3aa: CASSERQGWAEAFF; d_gene: .; j_gene: TRBJ1-1; abundance: .; v_gene: TRBV6-1
CDR3nt: TGTGCCAGCAGCCCCTTAGCGGTTGGGACAGATACGCAGTATTTT; CDR3aa: CASSPLAVGTDTQYF; d_gene: .; j_gene: TRBJ2-3; abundance: once; v_gene: TRBV3-1
CDR3nt: TGTGCCAGCAGTTACCAACCACCCTCGGACAGGGGATACTATGGCTACACCTTC; CDR3aa: CASSYQPPSDRGYYGYTF; d_gene: TRBD1; j_gene: TRBJ1-2; abundance: few; v_gene: TRBV6-5
CDR3nt: TGTGCCAGCAGCCGACTCCGCTCTGGGCCAGAGGCCCCTCTTTACGAGCAGTACTTC; CDR3aa: CASSRLRSGPEAPLYEQYF; d_gene: .; j_gene: TRBJ2-7; abundance: .; v_gene: TRBV6-1
CDR3nt: TGTGCCAGCAGCGTAGAAGTCGGTCTCTACGAGCAGTACTTC; CDR3aa: CASSVEVGLYEQYF; d_gene: .; j_gene: TRBJ2-7; abundance: .; v_gene: TRBV9
CDR3nt: TGTGCCAGCAGTTTAGCGGGACATGAAGTACCAGCGGGAAGGAGGTACGAGCAGTACTTC; CDR3aa: CASSLAGHEVPAGRRYEQYF; d_gene: .; j_gene: TRBJ2-7; abundance: few; v_gene: TRBV12-3/TRBV12-4
CDR3nt: TGTGCCAGCAGTATCGGGACTCTCAGAGGGGACATTCAGTACTTC; CDR3aa: CASSIGTLRGDIQYF; d_gene: .; j_gene: TRBJ2-4; abundance: few; v_gene: TRBV25-1
CDR3nt: TGCAGTGCTTCCCCCGTATACTCCTACGAGCAGTACTTC; CDR3aa: CSASPVYSYEQYF; d_gene: .; j_gene: TRBJ2-7; abundance: few; v_gene: TRBV20-1
CDR3nt: TGTGCCAGCAGTCCGCGGGAAGGGGGCGAAAAACTGTTTTTT; CDR3aa: CASSPREGGEKLFF; d_gene: TRBD1; j_gene: TRBJ1-4; abundance: .; v_gene: TRBV12-3/TRBV12-4
CDR3nt: TGTGCCAGCAGTGTCCCCACTAGCGGAGATACGCAGTATTTT; CDR3aa: CASSVPTSGDTQYF; d_gene: TRBD2; j_gene: TRBJ2-3; abundance: .; v_gene: TRBV28
CDR3nt: TGCGCCAGCAGCTTGGGCGGGGACCAAGAGACCCAGTACTTC; CDR3aa: CASSLGGDQETQYF; d_gene: .; j_gene: TRBJ2-5; abundance: .; v_gene: TRBV5-1
CDR3nt: TGTGCTAGCGGGGGGGCTTGGGAGACCCAGTACTTC; CDR3aa: CASGGAWETQYF; d_gene: TRBD2; j_gene: TRBJ2-5; abundance: .; v_gene: TRBV6-6
CDR3nt: TGTGCCAGCAGCCAAGTCAATGAAATGAACACTGAAGCTTTCTTT; CDR3aa: CASSQVNEMNTEAFF; d_gene: .; j_gene: TRBJ1-1; abundance: .; v_gene: TRBV4-2
CDR3nt: TGCAGCGGCGGGAGGGCCTCCTACGAGCAGTACTTC; CDR3aa: CSGGRASYEQYF; d_gene: TRBD2; j_gene: TRBJ2-7; abundance: .; v_gene: TRBV29-1
CDR3nt: TGTGCCAGCAGCGTACTTTCAGGGTCCTATGGCTACACCTTC; CDR3aa: CASSVLSGSYGYTF; d_gene: .; j_gene: TRBJ1-2; abundance: .; v_gene: TRBV9
CDR3nt: TGTGCCAGCAGCCGTAAGAGGGACTGGGGCGGTCAGCCCCAGCATTTT; CDR3aa: CASSRKRDWGGQPQHF; d_gene: .; j_gene: TRBJ1-5; abundance: .; v_gene: TRBV11-3
CDR3nt: TGCAGTGCTAGTATGGGGGGCGAAGCTTTCTTT; CDR3aa: CSASMGGEAFF; d_gene: .; j_gene: TRBJ1-1; abundance: .; v_gene: TRBV20-1
CDR3nt: TGTGCCAGCAGCCAAGATTCTCTGACAGGGGGATCCTACAATGAGCAGTTCTTC; CDR3aa: CASSQDSLTGGSYNEQFF; d_gene: TRBD1; j_gene: TRBJ2-1; abundance: few; v_gene: TRBV14
CDR3nt: TGCAGTGCTAGTAAAGGGACTAGCGGTTCCTACGAGCAGTACTTC; CDR3aa: CSASKGTSGSYEQYF; d_gene: TRBD2; j_gene: TRBJ2-7; abundance: few; v_gene: TRBV20-1
CDR3nt: TGCAGCGCGGGGACAGGGGACGAGCAGTACTTC; CDR3aa: CSAGTGDEQYF; d_gene: TRBD1; j_gene: TRBJ2-7; abundance: many; v_gene: TRBV29-1
CDR3nt: TGTGCCAGCAGTTCTACAGGGGACGAAAAACTGTTTTTT; CDR3aa: CASSSTGDEKLFF; d_gene: TRBD1; j_gene: TRBJ1-4; abundance: .; v_gene: TRBV28
CDR3nt: TGCAGTGCTAGAGATCCCCAGCGGGGCCTAAACACAGATACGCAGTATTTT; CDR3aa: CSARDPQRGLNTDTQYF; d_gene: TRBD2; j_gene: TRBJ2-3; abundance: .; v_gene: TRBV20-1
CDR3nt: TGTGCCAGCAGTACAGGGTATTTCTACGAGCAGTACTTC; CDR3aa: CASSTGYFYEQYF; d_gene: .; j_gene: TRBJ2-7; abundance: .; v_gene: TRBV27
CDR3nt: TGTGCCAGCAGCCAAGATTTTGGGGCTAGCGGGATTAACAATGAGCAGTTCTTC; CDR3aa: CASSQDFGASGINNEQFF; d_gene: TRBD2; j_gene: TRBJ2-1; abundance: once; v_gene: TRBV14
CDR3nt: TGTGCCACCAGTAACCGGGACAGGGCGGGCAATGAGCAGTTCTTC; CDR3aa: CATSNRDRAGNEQFF; d_gene: TRBD1; j_gene: TRBJ2-1; abundance: .; v_gene: TRBV24-1
CDR3nt: TGTGCCAGCAGTACAGGTCGACAGACCCAGTACTTC; CDR3aa: CASSTGRQTQYF; d_gene: .; j_gene: TRBJ2-5; abundance: .; v_gene: TRBV2
CDR3nt: TGTGCCAGCAGTTACCAGGCGGGAGGTCGAAGGAATGAGCAGTTCTTC; CDR3aa: CASSYQAGGRRNEQFF; d_gene: TRBD2; j_gene: TRBJ2-1; abundance: .; v_gene: TRBV6-2/TRBV6-3
CDR3nt: TGTGCCAGCAGCTTGACAGGGGGTGAGGTCTATGGCTACACCTTC; CDR3aa: CASSLTGGEVYGYTF; d_gene: TRBD1; j_gene: TRBJ1-2; abundance: .; v_gene: TRBV7-9
CDR3nt: TGTGCCAGCAGAAAAAAACAGGGTCTCGCCGGGGCCAACGTCCTGACTTTC; CDR3aa: CASRKKQGLAGANVLTF; d_gene: .; j_gene: TRBJ2-6; abundance: .; v_gene: TRBV7-9
CDR3nt: TGTGCCACTGGACTAGCTAGCACAGATACGCAGTATTTT; CDR3aa: CATGLASTDTQYF; d_gene: TRBD2; j_gene: TRBJ2-3; abundance: .; v_gene: TRBV24-1
CDR3nt: TGTGCCAGCAGCTTACCCCAGGGGCCGGACACTGAAGCTTTCTTT; CDR3aa: CASSLPQGPDTEAFF; d_gene: .; j_gene: TRBJ1-1; abundance: .; v_gene: TRBV5-4
CDR3nt: TGCAGTGCTGGGGACAACCAAGAGACCCAGTACTTC; CDR3aa: CSAGDNQETQYF; d_gene: .; j_gene: TRBJ2-5; abundance: .; v_gene: TRBV20-1
CDR3nt: TGTGCCAGCAGCTTACAAAGCGGGAGTTACAATGAGCAGTTCTTC; CDR3aa: CASSLQSGSYNEQFF; d_gene: TRBD2; j_gene: TRBJ2-1; abundance: many; v_gene: TRBV11-1
CDR3nt: TGTGCCAGCAGTTACTCGACAGGGAGTGGGGAGACCCAGTACTTC; CDR3aa: CASSYSTGSGETQYF; d_gene: TRBD1; j_gene: TRBJ2-5; abundance: .; v_gene: TRBV6-5
CDR3nt: TGTGCCAGCCGGACTAGCGAGCTAAATGAGCAGTTCTTC; CDR3aa: CASRTSELNEQFF; d_gene: TRBD2; j_gene: TRBJ2-1; abundance: few; v_gene: TRBV9
CDR3nt: TGCGCCAGCAGCCCGATCTACCCCTACAATGAGCAGTTCTTC; CDR3aa: CASSPIYPYNEQFF; d_gene: .; j_gene: TRBJ2-1; abundance: .; v_gene: TRBV5-1
CDR3nt: TGTGCCAGCAGCGTAGCCAGGGCGAGGCTGGAGACCCAGTACTTC; CDR3aa: CASSVARARLETQYF; d_gene: .; j_gene: TRBJ2-5; abundance: few; v_gene: TRBV9
CDR3nt: TGCGCCAGCAGCTCGGCTAGCGGGAGGGCCGGGGGTTTCATTCAGTACTTC; CDR3aa: CASSSASGRAGGFIQYF; d_gene: TRBD2; j_gene: TRBJ2-4; abundance: .; v_gene: TRBV5-1
CDR3nt: TGCAGTGCTAGGTGGGACAGCTCCTATAATTTACCCCTCCACTTT; CDR3aa: CSARWDSSYNLPLHF; d_gene: TRBD1; j_gene: TRBJ1-6; abundance: .; v_gene: TRBV20-1
CDR3nt: TGTGCCAGCCGTCGGGAGTCGTACGTTAATGAGCAGTTCTTC; CDR3aa: CASRRESYVNEQFF; d_gene: .; j_gene: TRBJ2-1; abundance: few; v_gene: TRBV13
CDR3nt: TGTGCCAGCAGCCCAAGGGACACAAGCTCTGGAAACACCATATATTTT; CDR3aa: CASSPRDTSSGNTIYF; d_gene: .; j_gene: TRBJ1-3; abundance: .; v_gene: TRBV7-9
CDR3nt: TGTGCCAGCAGTCGCCCGAGGGAGGAAAGTCACGAGCAGTACTTC; CDR3aa: CASSRPREESHEQYF; d_gene: .; j_gene: TRBJ2-7; abundance: many; v_gene: TRBV25-1
CDR3nt: .; CDR3aa: CASSYKPGQPPSLCRYGCYTF; d_gene: .; j_gene: TRBJ1-2; abundance: .; v_gene: TRBV12-1
CDR3nt: TGCAGTGCTAGTTTCAGGGACAGGGCTAGCACAGATACGCAGTATTTT; CDR3aa: CSASFRDRASTDTQYF; d_gene: TRBD1; j_gene: TRBJ2-3; abundance: few; v_gene: TRBV20-1
CDR3nt: TGTGCCAGCGCCACGACGAGCCTAGCGGGCCAACAGAGCTCCTACAATGAGCAGTTCTTC; CDR3aa: CASATTSLAGQQSSYNEQFF; d_gene: TRBD2; j_gene: TRBJ2-1; abundance: once; v_gene: TRBV6-2/TRBV6-3
CDR3nt: TGCAGTGCTAGAGATGCGGTCGGACTGGATGGCTACACCTTC; CDR3aa: CSARDAVGLDGYTF; d_gene: .; j_gene: TRBJ1-2; abundance: .; v_gene: TRBV20-1
CDR3nt: TGTGCCACCCTATGGGGAACTCGAGCTTTCTTT; CDR3aa: CATLWGTRAFF; d_gene: .; j_gene: TRBJ1-1; abundance: .; v_gene: TRBV7-9
CDR3nt: TGTGCCAGCAGCTTACGTGGGGGAGGAGGCTACGAGCAGTACTTC; CDR3aa: CASSLRGGGGYEQYF; d_gene: .; j_gene: TRBJ2-7; abundance: .; v_gene: TRBV11-1
CDR3nt: TGCAGCGCACTCGAGGACGACCTGGATGGCTACACCTTC; CDR3aa: CSALEDDLDGYTF; d_gene: .; j_gene: TRBJ1-2; abundance: few; v_gene: TRBV29-1
CDR3nt: TGTGCCAGCAGGGAGGAGGGACTAGCGGGGCTCACAGATACGCAGTATTTT; CDR3aa: CASREEGLAGLTDTQYF; d_gene: TRBD2; j_gene: TRBJ2-3; abundance: .; v_gene: TRBV6-1
CDR3nt: TGTGCCAGCCTCCTCTACGAGCAGTACTTC; CDR3aa: CASLLYEQYF; d_gene: .; j_gene: TRBJ2-7; abundance: few; v_gene: TRBV3-1
CDR3nt: TGTGCCAGCAGCTTAAGAGAAGCGGGGTTGTCCTCTCGGGAGCAGTTCTTC; CDR3aa: CASSLREAGLSSREQFF; d_gene: TRBD2; j_gene: TRBJ2-1; abundance: few; v_gene: TRBV7-6
CDR3nt: TGTGCCAGCAGTACGGGACTAGCGGCCTACAATGAGCAGTACTTC; CDR3aa: CASSTGLAAYNEQYF; d_gene: TRBD2; j_gene: TRBJ2-7; abundance: .; v_gene: TRBV27